This paragraph covers one TCR beta chain sequence. In the original workflow: For nucleated cells, counts were estimated from reference gene primer amplification. Sequencing was performed with immunoSEQ multiplex PCR; in TCRdb, only in-frame clones are kept and a portion is missing. V and J calls and clone size are given by that table; D and trimming were obtained from the DNA. The sample consists of 150,000 to 200,000 clones, 70% to 90% of them appearing once. The V gene's germline CDR1 is SGHRS and CDR2 YFSETQ. Germline trimming cut 4 bases from V and 4 bases from J; bases unmatched to any gene: 5. The CDR3 is 15 amino acids. This sample is drawn from a study of blood T cell repertoires in COVID-19. Study-wide context: Samples representing acute and convalescent COVID-19 were sourced from the United States, Italy and Spain. T cells, B-cell-depleted T cells, or PBMCs supplied cDNA or gDNA.

Sequencing input: peripheral blood. The rearrangement joins TRBV5-1 to TRBJ1-5, with TRBD1 matching 10 bases. This sequence originates from an elderly woman in a cohort sampled during active or convalescent COVID-19. CDR3 region: CASSLTGGANQPQHF. CDR3 sequence (DNA): TGCGCCAGCAGCCTGACAGGGGGCGCAAATCAGCCCCAGCATTTT.